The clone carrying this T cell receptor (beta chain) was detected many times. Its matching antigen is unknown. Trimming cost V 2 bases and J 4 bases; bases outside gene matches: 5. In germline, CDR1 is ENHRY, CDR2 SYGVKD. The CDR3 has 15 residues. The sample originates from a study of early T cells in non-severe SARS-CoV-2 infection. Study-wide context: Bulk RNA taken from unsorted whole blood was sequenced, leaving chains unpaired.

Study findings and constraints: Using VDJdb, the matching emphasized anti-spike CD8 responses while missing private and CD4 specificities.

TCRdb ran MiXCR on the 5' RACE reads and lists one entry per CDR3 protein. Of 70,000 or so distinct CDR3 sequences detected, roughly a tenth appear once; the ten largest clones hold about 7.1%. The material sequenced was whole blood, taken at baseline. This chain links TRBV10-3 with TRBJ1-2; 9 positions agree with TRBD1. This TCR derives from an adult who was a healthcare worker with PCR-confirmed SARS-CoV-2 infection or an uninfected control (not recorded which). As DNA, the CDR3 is TGTGCCATCAGTGAGAATGACAGGGGGACCTATGGCTACACCTTC. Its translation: CAISENDRGTYGYTF.